The TCR beta chain described here comes from a study of cytomegalovirus exposure and HLA in healthy donors. A word on this clone: Antigen specificity is unknown.

PCR employed 60 Vbeta and 13 Jbeta primers. Measured with immunoSEQ multiplex PCR; TCRdb has only the in-frame clones, and not every one. This table has about 120,000 clones, around 80% appearing once. CDR3 length: 16 amino acids. In germline, CDR1 is MGHDK, CDR2 SYGVNS. Trimming took 1 base from V and 3 from J, leaving 15 bases between them. Study outcomes and limitations: One variant, a missense change in DCLRE1C, was linked in a later analysis to TCR beta V- and J-gene trimming. Specificity for CMV antigens was confirmed in vitro for three of the CMV-associated chains.

This clonotype was sampled from a woman aged 40 to 50 in good health and CMV-seropositive. This sequence joins TRBV25-1 and TRBJ2-5; the D gene is possibly TRBD2 (7 bases). The sequenced sample was PBMCs. The CDR3 DNA sequence: TGTGCCAGCAGTGAATTAAGTGGGGGGGCGGAAGAGACCCAGTACTTC. Translating gives CASSELSGGAEETQYF.